This TCR beta chain was retrieved from a study of T cells in Graves' hyperthyroidism and ophthalmopathy. Study results and limitations: A model using 13 V-J features told ophthalmopathy apart from stable hyperthyroidism. Among thyroid clonotypes expanded above 0.001, most also appeared in blood.

The ends were cut back, 1 base at V and 5 bases at J, with 11 bases in the middle. Germline V gives CDR1 SGHTA, CDR2 FQGNSA. The CDR3 loop spans 14 amino acids. From RNA transcripts, TCR beta CDR3 regions were amplified. The TCR CDR3 first-round RT-PCR relied on the HTBI primer set. TCRdb recomputed calls from the multiplex PCR reads with MiXCR, one row per CDR3 protein. The sample lists a few hundred thousand distinct CDR3 sequences, 35% to 55% occurring once. In making diagnoses, clinical symptoms, serum thyroxine and TRAb, thyroid ultrasound and orbital computed tomography were all used. About this clonotype itself: Its matching antigen is unknown.

This sequence was found in an adult woman with Graves' disease, either hyperthyroidism or ophthalmopathy (not recorded which). This chain joins TRBV7-2 and TRBJ1-2, with D possibly being TRBD1 (5 bases). Material for sequencing was peripheral blood or thyroid tissue (not recorded which). CDR3 sequence: CASSLVQGWYGYTF. The CDR3 DNA is TGTGCCAGCAGCTTAGTGCAGGGCTGGTATGGCTACACCTTC.